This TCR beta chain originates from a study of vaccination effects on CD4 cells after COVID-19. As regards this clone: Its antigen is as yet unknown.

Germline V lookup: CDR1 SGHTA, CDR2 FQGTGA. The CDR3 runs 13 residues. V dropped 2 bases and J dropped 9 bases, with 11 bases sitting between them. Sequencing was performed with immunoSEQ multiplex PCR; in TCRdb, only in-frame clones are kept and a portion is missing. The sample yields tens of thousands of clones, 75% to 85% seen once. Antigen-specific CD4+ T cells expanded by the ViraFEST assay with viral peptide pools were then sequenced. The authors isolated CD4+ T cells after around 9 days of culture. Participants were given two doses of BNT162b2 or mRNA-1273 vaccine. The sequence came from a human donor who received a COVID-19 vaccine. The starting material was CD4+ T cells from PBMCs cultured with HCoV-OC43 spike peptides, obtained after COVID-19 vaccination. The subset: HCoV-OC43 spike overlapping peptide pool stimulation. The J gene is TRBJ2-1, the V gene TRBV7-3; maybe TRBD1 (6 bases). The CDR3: CASSLGTNSEQFF. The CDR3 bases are TGTGCCAGCAGCTTAGGGACAAACAGTGAGCAGTTCTTC.